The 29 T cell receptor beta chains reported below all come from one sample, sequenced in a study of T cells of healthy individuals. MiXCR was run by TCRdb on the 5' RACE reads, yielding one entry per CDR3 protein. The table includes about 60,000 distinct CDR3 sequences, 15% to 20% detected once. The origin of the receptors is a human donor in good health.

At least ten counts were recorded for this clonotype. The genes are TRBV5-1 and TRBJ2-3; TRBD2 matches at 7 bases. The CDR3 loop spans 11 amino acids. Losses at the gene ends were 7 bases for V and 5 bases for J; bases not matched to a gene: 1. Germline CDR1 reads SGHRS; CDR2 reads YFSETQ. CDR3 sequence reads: CASSGGDTQYF. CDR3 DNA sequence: TGCGCCAGCTCGGGGGGAGATACGCAGTATTTT.

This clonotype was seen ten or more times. CDR3 bases: TGTGCCAGCAAATCCTCCCCTCAGGGTGATGGCAATCAGCCCCAGCATTTT. Translating it yields CASKSSPQGDGNQPQHF. The chain joins TRBV7-2 to TRBJ1-5; D might be TRBD1 (5 bases). Germline V gives CDR1 SGHTA, CDR2 FQGNSA. V was pared by 7 bases and J by 2 bases, with 21 bases between. The CDR3 runs 17 residues.

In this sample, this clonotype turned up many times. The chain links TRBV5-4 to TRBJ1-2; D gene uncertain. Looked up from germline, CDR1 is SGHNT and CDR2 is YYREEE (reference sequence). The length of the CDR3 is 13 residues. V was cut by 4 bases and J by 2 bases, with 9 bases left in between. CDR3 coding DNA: TGTGCCAGCAGCAGTGAAGGGAACTATGGCTACACCTTC. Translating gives CASSSEGNYGYTF.

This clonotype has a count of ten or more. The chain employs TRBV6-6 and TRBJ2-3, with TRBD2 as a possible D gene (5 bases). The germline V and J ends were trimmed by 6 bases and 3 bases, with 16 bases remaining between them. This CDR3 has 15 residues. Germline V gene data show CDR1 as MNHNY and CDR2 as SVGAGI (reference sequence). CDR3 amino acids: CASSHQAGGTDTQYF. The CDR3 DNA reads TGTGCCAGCAGCCACCAGGCGGGCGGGACAGATACGCAGTATTTT.

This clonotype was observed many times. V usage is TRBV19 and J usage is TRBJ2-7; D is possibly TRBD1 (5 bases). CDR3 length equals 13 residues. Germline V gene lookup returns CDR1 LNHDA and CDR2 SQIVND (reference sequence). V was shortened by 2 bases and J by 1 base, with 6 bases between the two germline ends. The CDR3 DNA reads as TGTGCCAGTAGTATACAGGGATCCTACGAGCAGTACTTC. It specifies CASSIQGSYEQYF. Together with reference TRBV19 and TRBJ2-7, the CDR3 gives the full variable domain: DGGITQSPKYLFRKEGQNVTLSCEQNLNHDAMYWYRQDPGQGLRLIYYSQIVNDFQKGDIAEGYSVSREKKESFPLTVTSAQKNPTAFYLCASSIQGSYEQYFGPGTRLTVT.

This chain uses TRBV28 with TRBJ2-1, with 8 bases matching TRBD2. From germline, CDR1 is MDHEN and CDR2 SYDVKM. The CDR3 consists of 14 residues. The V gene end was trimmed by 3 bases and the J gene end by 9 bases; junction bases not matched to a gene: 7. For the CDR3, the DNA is TGTGCCAGCAGTTTCCCCGGGGGGGTCAGTGAGCAGTTCTTC. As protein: CASSFPGGVSEQFF.

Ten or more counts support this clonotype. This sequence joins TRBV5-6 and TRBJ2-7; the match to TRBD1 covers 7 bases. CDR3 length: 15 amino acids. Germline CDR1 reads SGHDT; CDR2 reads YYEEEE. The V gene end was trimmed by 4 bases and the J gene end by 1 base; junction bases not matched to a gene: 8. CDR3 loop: CASSILRDSSYEQYF. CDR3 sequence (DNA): TGTGCCAGCAGCATTCTCCGGGACAGTTCCTACGAGCAGTACTTC.

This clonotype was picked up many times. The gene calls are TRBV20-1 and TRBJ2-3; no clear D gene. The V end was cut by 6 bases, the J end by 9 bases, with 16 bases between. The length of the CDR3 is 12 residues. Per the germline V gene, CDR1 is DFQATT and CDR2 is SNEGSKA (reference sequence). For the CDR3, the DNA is TGCAGTGCGAAGAGGCAAAGGGCGACGCAGTATTTT. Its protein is CSAKRQRATQYF.

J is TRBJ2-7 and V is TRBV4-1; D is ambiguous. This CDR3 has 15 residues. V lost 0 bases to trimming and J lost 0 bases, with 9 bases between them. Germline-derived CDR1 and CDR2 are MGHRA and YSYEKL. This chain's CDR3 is CASSQEQRVSYEQYF. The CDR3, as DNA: TGCGCCAGCAGCCAAGAGCAGCGCGTCTCCTACGAGCAGTACTTC.

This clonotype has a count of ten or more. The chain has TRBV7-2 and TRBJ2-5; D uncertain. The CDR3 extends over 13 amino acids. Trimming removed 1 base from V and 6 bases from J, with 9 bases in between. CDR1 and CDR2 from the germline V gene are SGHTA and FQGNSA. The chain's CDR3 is CASSLGSAKTQYF. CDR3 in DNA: TGTGCCAGCAGCTTAGGTTCTGCAAAGACCCAGTACTTC.

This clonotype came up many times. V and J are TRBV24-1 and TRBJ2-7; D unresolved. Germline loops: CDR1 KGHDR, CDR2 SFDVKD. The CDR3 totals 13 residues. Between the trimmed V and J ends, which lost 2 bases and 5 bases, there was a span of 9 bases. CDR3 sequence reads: CATSDSDADEQYF. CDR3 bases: TGTGCCACCAGTGATTCTGACGCAGACGAGCAGTACTTC.

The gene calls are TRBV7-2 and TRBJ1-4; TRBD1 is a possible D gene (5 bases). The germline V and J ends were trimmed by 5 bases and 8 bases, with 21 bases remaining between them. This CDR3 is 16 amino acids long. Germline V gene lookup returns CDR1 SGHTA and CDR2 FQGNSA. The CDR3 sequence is CASSTYKGSQFEKLFF. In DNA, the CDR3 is TGTGCCAGCAGCACATACAAGGGGTCTCAGTTCGAAAAACTGTTTTTT.

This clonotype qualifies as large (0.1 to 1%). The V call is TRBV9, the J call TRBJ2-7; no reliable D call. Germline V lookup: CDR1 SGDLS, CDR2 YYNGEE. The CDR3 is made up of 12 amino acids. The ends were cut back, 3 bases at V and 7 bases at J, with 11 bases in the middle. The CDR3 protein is CASSARSGEQYF. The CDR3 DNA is TGTGCCAGCAGCGCCCGGTCCGGGGAGCAGTACTTC.

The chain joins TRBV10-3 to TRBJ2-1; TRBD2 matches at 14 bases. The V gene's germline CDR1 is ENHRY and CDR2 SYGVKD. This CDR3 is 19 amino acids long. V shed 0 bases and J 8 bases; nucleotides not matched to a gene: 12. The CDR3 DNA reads TGTGCCATCAGTGAGTCACAAAATCCCGGGACTAGCGGGAGATATGAGCAGTTCTTC. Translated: CAISESQNPGTSGRYEQFF.

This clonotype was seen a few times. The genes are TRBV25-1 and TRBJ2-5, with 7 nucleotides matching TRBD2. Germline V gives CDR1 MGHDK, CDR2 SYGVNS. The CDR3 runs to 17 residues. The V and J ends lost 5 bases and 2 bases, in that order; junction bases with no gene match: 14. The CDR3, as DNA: TGTGCCAGCAGTTCTCGACTGGCGAGCGGGAAGCAAGAGACCCAGTACTTC. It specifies CASSSRLASGKQETQYF.

DNA for the CDR3: TGTGCCAGCAGTGGGGACGGGGGGAGAAACACTGAAGCTTTCTTT. Translated: CASSGDGGRNTEAFF. The chain recombines TRBV25-1 with TRBJ1-1; tentatively, D is TRBD1 (5 bases). Germline V gene data show CDR1 as MGHDK and CDR2 as SYGVNS. V was pared by 4 bases and J by 2 bases, with 14 bases between. CDR3 length: 15 amino acids. The complete variable domain, with remaining parts taken from reference TRBV25-1 and TRBJ1-1, reads EADIYQTPRYLVIGTGKKITLECSQTMGHDKMYWYQQDPGMELHLIHYSYGVNSTEKGDLSSESTVSRIRTEHFPLTLESARPSHTSQYLCASSGDGGRNTEAFFGQGTRLTVV.

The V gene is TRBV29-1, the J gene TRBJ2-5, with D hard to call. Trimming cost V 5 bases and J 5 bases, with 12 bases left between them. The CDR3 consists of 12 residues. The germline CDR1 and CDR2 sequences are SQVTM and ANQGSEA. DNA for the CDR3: TGCAGCGTTTCCAGACCTTACGAGACCCAGTACTTC. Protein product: CSVSRPYETQYF.

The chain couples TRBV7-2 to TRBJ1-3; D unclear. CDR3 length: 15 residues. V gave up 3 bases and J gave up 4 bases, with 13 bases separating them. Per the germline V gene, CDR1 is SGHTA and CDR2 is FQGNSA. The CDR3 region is CASSLFIQEGNTIYF. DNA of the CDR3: TGTGCCAGCAGCTTGTTCATTCAGGAGGGAAACACCATATATTTT.

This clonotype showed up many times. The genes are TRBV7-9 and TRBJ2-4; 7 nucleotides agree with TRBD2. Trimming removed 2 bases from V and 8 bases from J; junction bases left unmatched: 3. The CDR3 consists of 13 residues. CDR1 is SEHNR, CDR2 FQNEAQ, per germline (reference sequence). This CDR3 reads CASSLTSEDIQYF. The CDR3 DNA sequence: TGTGCCAGCAGCTTAACTAGCGAAGACATTCAGTACTTC. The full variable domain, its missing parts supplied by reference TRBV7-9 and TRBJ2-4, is DTGVSQNPRHKITKRGQNVTFRCDPISEHNRLYWYRQTLGQGPEFLTYFQNEAQLEKSRLLSDRFSAERPKGSFSTLEIQRTEQGDSAMYLCASSLTSEDIQYFGAGTRLSVL.

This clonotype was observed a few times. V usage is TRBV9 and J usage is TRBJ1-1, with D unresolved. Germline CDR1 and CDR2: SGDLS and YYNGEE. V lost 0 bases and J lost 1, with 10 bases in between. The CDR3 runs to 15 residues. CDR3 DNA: TGTGCCAGCAGCGTAGCTCCGGGGAGGAACACTGAAGCTTTCTTT. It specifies CASSVAPGRNTEAFF.

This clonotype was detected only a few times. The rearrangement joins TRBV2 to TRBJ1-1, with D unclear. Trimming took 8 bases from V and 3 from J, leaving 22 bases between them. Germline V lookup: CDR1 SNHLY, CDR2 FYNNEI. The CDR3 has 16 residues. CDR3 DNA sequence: TGTGCCAGCGAGTGGGCTCCGGGGAGCCGGGACACTGAAGCTTTCTTT. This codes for CASEWAPGSRDTEAFF. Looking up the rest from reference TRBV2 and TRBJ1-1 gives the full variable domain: EPEVTQTPSHQVTQMGQEVILRCVPISNHLYFYWYRQILGQKVEFLVSFYNNEISEKSEIFDDQFSVERPDGSNFTLKIRSTKLEDSAMYFCASEWAPGSRDTEAFFGQGTRLTVV.

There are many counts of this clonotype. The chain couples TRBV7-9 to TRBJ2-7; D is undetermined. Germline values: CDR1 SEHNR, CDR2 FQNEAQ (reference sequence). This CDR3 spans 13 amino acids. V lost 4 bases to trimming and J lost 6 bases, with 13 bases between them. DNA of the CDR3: TGTGCCAGCAGCTCAGACCGCCCCGGCGAGCAGTACTTC. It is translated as CASSSDRPGEQYF.

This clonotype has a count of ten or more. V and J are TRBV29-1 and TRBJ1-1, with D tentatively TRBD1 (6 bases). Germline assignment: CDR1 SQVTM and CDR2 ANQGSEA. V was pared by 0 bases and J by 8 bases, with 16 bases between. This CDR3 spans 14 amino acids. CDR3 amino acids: CSVEDPFRGSEAFF. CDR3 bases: TGCAGCGTTGAAGACCCTTTCAGGGGATCCGAAGCTTTCTTT.

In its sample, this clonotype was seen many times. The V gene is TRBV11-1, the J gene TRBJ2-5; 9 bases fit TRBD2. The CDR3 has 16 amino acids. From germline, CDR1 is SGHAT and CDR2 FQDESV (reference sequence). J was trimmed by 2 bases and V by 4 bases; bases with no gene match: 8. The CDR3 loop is CASSSAGGVKQETQYF. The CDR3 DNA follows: TGTGCCAGCAGCTCCGCGGGAGGGGTAAAGCAAGAGACCCAGTACTTC.

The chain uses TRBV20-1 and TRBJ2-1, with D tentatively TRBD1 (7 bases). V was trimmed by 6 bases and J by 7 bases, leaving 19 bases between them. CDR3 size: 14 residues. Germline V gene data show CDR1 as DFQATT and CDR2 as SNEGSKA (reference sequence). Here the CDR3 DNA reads TGCAGTGCCCCAAGACAGGGAGGTATGAATGAGCAGTTCTTC. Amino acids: CSAPRQGGMNEQFF.

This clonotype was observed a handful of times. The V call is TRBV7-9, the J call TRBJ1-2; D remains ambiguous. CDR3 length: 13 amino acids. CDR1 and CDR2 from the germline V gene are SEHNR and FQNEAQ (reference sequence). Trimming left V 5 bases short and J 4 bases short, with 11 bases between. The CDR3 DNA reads TGTGCCAGCAGCCACGACGGGATCTATGGCTACACCTTC. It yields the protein CASSHDGIYGYTF.

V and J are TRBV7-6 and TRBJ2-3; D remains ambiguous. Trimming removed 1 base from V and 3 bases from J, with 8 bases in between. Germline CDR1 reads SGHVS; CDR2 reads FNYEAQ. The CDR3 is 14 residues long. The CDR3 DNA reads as TGTGCCAGCAGCTTAGAAAGAAGGACAGATACGCAGTATTTT. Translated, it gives CASSLERRTDTQYF.

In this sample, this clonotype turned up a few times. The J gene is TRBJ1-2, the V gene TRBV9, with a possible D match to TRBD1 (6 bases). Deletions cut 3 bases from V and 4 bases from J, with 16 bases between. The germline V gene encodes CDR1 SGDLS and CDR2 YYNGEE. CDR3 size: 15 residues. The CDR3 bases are TGTGCCAGCAGCGGGGGGCGTACCGCGATCTATGGCTACACCTTC. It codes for CASSGGRTAIYGYTF.

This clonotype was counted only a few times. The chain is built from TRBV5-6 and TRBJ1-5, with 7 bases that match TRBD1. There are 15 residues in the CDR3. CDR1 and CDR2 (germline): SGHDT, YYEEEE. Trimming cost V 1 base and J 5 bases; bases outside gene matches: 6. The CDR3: CASSLKGGRDQPQHF. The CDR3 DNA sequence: TGTGCCAGCAGCTTGAAAGGGGGCCGGGATCAGCCCCAGCATTTT.